A single T cell receptor beta chain is shown here with its context. Clones were sequenced by immunoSEQ multiplex PCR, and TCRdb holds only the in-frame ones, with some missing. The sample lists 65,000 to 95,000 clones; roughly 84% were seen once. The CDR3 is 14 residues long. The V and J ends lost 2 bases and 6 bases respectively, with 12 bases between them. Germline CDR1 reads SGHRS; CDR2 reads YFSETQ. This record comes from a study of OX40 agonist ivuxolimab in advanced cancers. At cycle 4 day 1, cycle 7 day 1, and baseline, blood was sampled. The sample was CD4+ or CD8+ T cells sorted from blood, taken in a trial of the OX40 agonist ivuxolimab. The receptor comes from an adult with an advanced solid tumor such as melanoma, head and neck, liver or kidney cancer. The V gene is TRBV5-1, the J gene TRBJ2-1; D is tentatively TRBD1 or TRBD2 (5 bases each). This chain's CDR3 is CASSFRGTLNEQFF. The CDR3 nucleotides read TGCGCCAGCAGCTTCCGGGGCACCCTCAATGAGCAGTTCTTC.